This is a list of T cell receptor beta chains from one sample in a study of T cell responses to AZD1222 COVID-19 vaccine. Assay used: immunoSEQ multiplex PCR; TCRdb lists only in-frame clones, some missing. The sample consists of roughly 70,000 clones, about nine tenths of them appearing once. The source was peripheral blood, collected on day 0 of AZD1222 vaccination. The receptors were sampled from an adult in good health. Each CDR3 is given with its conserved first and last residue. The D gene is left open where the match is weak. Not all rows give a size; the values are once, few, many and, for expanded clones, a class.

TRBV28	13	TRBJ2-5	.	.	TGTGCCAGCAGTTTGAACGGGGTCGAGACCCAGTACTTC	CASSLNGVETQYF
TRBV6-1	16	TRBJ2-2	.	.	TGTGCCAGCAGTGAAGTCTGGGTCCGAGGGACCGGGGAGCTGTTTTTT	CASSEVWVRGTGELFF
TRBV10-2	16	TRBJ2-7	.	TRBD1	TGCGCCAGCAGTGAATCCGGGACAGGGGGATCCTACGAGCAGTACTTC	CASSESGTGGSYEQYF
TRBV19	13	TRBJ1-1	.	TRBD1	TGTGCCACCCGTGACAGGGTCGGCACTGAAGCTTTCTTT	CATRDRVGTEAFF
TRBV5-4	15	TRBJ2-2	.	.	TGTGCCAGCAGCTTGGTAGGGACGGGCACCGGGGAGCTGTTTTTT	CASSLVGTGTGELFF
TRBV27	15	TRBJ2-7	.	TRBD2	TGTGCCAGCAGAAAGACTAGCGGACTTGACTACGAGCAGTACTTC	CASRKTSGLDYEQYF
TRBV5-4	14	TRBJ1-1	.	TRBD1	TGTGCCAGCAGCTTGGGGACAGGGTCCCCTGAAGCTTTCTTT	CASSLGTGSPEAFF
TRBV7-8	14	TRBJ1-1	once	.	TGTGCCAGCAGCCAGGGAGGGGCGGCCACTGAAGCTTTCTTT	CASSQGGAATEAFF
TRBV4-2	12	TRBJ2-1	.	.	TGTGCCAGCAGCCAAGGGACTTATGAGCAGTTCTTC	CASSQGTYEQFF
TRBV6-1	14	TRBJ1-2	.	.	TGTGCCAGCAGTGAAGGAAGGGGGAGTCCTGGCTACACCTTC	CASSEGRGSPGYTF
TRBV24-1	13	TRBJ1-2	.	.	TGTGCCACCAGTGACGCGGGGCGCTATGGCTACACCTTC	CATSDAGRYGYTF
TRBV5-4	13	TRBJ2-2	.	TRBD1	TGTGCCATCCTTAGGACAGGGACCGGGGAGCTGTTTTTT	CAILRTGTGELFF
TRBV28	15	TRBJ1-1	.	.	TGTGCCAGCAGTAGCTCGGACAGACTTTTCACTGAAGCTTTCTTT	CASSSSDRLFTEAFF
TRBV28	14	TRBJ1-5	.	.	TGTGCCAGCAAAAACCTCGTCCGCAATCAGCCCCAGCATTTT	CASKNLVRNQPQHF
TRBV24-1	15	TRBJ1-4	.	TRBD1	TGTGCCACCAGTGAATCGGGACAGGGGTATGAAAAACTGTTTTTT	CATSESGQGYEKLFF
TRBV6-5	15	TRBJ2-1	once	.	TGTGCCAGCAGTTCCCCCCGGGACGCTTACAATGAGCAGTTCTTC	CASSSPRDAYNEQFF
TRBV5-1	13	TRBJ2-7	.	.	TGCGCCAGCAGCCCTCTCTCCTCCTACGAGCAGTACTTC	CASSPLSSYEQYF
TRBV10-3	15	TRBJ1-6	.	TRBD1	TGTGCCATCAGTGAGTCTGGCAGGGGGAATTCACCCCTCCACTTT	CAISESGRGNSPLHF
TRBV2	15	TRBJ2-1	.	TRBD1	TGTGCCAGCAGTGACCCCGGGACAGGTTACAATGAGCAGTTCTTC	CASSDPGTGYNEQFF
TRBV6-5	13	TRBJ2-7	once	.	TGTGCCAGCAGTTACCACCCGGCGGCCGAGCAGTACTTC	CASSYHPAAEQYF
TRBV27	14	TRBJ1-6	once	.	TGTGCCAGCAGTTTGGAGGGTAATGATTCACCCCTCCACTTT	CASSLEGNDSPLHF
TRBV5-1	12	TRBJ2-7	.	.	TGCGCCAGCAGCTTACCCTCCGATGAGCAGTACTTC	CASSLPSDEQYF
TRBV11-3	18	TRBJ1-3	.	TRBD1	TGTGCCAGCAGCTTAGTGTCCGGACAGGACCGCTCTGGAAACACCATATATTTT	CASSLVSGQDRSGNTIYF
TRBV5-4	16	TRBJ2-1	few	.	TGTGCCAGCAGCTTGGCCATGTGGGGGTCCTACAATGAGCAGTTCTTC	CASSLAMWGSYNEQFF
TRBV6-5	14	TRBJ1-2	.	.	TGTGCCAGCAGGAATCAAGGGTTGGACTATGGCTACACCTTC	CASRNQGLDYGYTF
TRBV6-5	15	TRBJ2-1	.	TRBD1	TGTGCCAGCGCCCTACAGGGACAGGGGTCCAATGAGCAGTTCTTC	CASALQGQGSNEQFF
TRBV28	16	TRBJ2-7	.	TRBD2	TGTGCCAGCAGCTCCACAGGACTAGCCGGCTCCTACGAGCAGTACTTC	CASSSTGLAGSYEQYF
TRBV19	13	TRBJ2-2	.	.	TGTGCCAGTAGTATACGGGGCTCAGGGGAGCTGTTTTTT	CASSIRGSGELFF